A single sample is the source of the 18 T cell receptor beta chains below, sequenced in a study of chemoradiotherapy in HPV16-positive cancers. Using immunoSEQ multiplex PCR, the repertoire was profiled, and TCRdb retains in-frame clones only, with some absent. The data hold 15,000 or so clones, with 60% to 80% observed a single time. The sample was tumor tissue, taken from a patient who underwent chemoradiotherapy. The receptors originated from a human donor with HPV-associated anogenital cancer.

The chain uses TRBV5-6 and TRBJ1-5; D possibly corresponds to TRBD1 (6 bases). The CDR3 runs 15 residues. Germline CDR1 SGHDT, CDR2 YYEEEE. V gave up 2 bases and J gave up 3 bases, with 12 bases separating them. The CDR3 nucleotides read TGTGCCAGCAGCTTTGGGGGGGGCTTCAATCAGCCCCAGCATTTT. Its protein product is CASSFGGGFNQPQHF.

The table lists this clone with a few counts. The J gene is TRBJ1-5, the V gene TRBV7-2, with unresolved D. Germline CDR1 is SGHTA and CDR2 is FQGNSA. V shed 5 bases and J shed 5 bases, with 10 bases lying between them. This CDR3 has 13 residues. The CDR3, as DNA: TGTGCCAGCAGCCAACGGTCCCATCAGCCCCAGCATTTT. It encodes CASSQRSHQPQHF. The whole variable domain, remainder taken from reference TRBV7-2 and TRBJ1-5, is GAGVSQSPSNKVTEKGKDVELRCDPISGHTALYWYRQSLGQGLEFLIYFQGNSAPDKSGLPSDRFSAERTGGSVSTLTIQRTQQEDSAVYLCASSQRSHQPQHFGDGTRLSIL.

The genes are TRBV6-1 and TRBJ2-1; 9 positions agree with TRBD1. The CDR3 is made up of 13 amino acids. CDR1 is MNHNS, CDR2 SASEGT, per germline. The CDR3 reads CLRGTGPVNEQFF. The CDR3 DNA follows: TGTCTCCGGGGGACAGGGCCGGTAAATGAGCAGTTCTTC.

This clone was observed once. The chain uses TRBV6-1 and TRBJ1-6; D is undetermined. The CDR3 length is 15 residues. The germline V gene has CDR1 MNHNS and CDR2 SASEGT. The V end lost 2 bases, the J end lost 10 bases, and 15 bases lay between the germline ends. CDR3 protein: CASSERWGVGSPLHF. In DNA, the CDR3 is TGTGCCAGCAGTGAAAGATGGGGAGTTGGGTCACCCCTCCACTTT.

This chain links TRBV9 with TRBJ2-2; D gene uncertain. This CDR3 is 12 amino acids long. Trimming pared 2 bases from V and 7 bases from J, leaving 6 bases between. Looked up from germline, CDR1 is SGDLS and CDR2 is YYNGEE. Here the CDR3 reads CASSVYGGELFF. CDR3 nucleotide sequence: TGTGCCAGCAGCGTGTATGGCGGGGAGCTGTTTTTT. Supplemented by reference TRBV9 and TRBJ2-2, the full variable domain reads DSGVTQTPKHLITATGQRVTLRCSPRSGDLSVYWYQQSLDQGLQFLIQYYNGEERAKGNILERFSAQQFPDLHSELNLSSLELGDSALYFCASSVYGGELFFGEGSRLTVL.

This clone was seen just once. The rearrangement joins TRBV27 to TRBJ1-5; 7 positions agree with TRBD1. This CDR3 is built from 15 residues. Germline CDR1 reads MNHEY; CDR2 reads SMNVEV (reference sequence). Trimming at V came to 2 bases and at J to 1 base, leaving 2 bases not matched to a gene. This chain's CDR3 is CASSLRQGSNQPQHF. The CDR3 region has the DNA TGTGCCAGCAGTTTAAGACAGGGAAGCAATCAGCCCCAGCATTTT.

This chain links TRBV27 with TRBJ2-7; 10 bases agree with TRBD1. This CDR3 has 13 amino acids. Looked up from germline, CDR1 is MNHEY and CDR2 is SMNVEV (reference sequence). The V and J ends lost 5 bases and 6 bases, in that order; junction bases with no gene match: 4. The CDR3 sequence is CASSRTGGGEQYF. CDR3 sequence (DNA): TGTGCCAGCAGTAGGACAGGGGGAGGCGAGCAGTACTTC.

The CDR3: CASSVDSDSYNEQFF. The CDR3 DNA sequence: TGTGCCAGCAGCGTAGACAGCGACTCCTACAATGAGCAGTTCTTC. The V call is TRBV9, the J call TRBJ2-1; no clear D. V lost 0 bases to trimming and J lost 0 bases, with 7 bases between them. The CDR3 sequence is 15 residues long. Germline loops: CDR1 SGDLS, CDR2 YYNGEE.

V and J are TRBV19 and TRBJ1-1, with a possible D match to TRBD1 (5 bases). Germline values: CDR1 LNHDA, CDR2 SQIVND (reference sequence). CDR3 size: 16 residues. Deletions cut 3 bases from V and 1 base from J, with 15 bases between. For the CDR3, the DNA is TGTGCCAGTAGTATGCTTCCAGGGAGGGGGAACACTGAAGCTTTCTTT. Protein product: CASSMLPGRGNTEAFF.

The chain links TRBV4-2 to TRBJ2-2; 11 nucleotides match TRBD2. The germline CDR1 and CDR2 sequences are LGHNA and YNFKEQ. J was trimmed by 4 bases and V by 4 bases; bases with no gene match: 5. The CDR3 has 16 amino acids. CDR3 residues: CASSPTSGVATGELFF. The CDR3 DNA sequence: TGTGCCAGCAGCCCGACTAGCGGGGTAGCCACCGGGGAGCTGTTTTTT.

The chain is built from TRBV30 and TRBJ1-3; TRBD1 might be the D (5 bases). Germline V gene data show CDR1 as GTSNPN and CDR2 as SVGIG (reference sequence). This CDR3 is built from 13 residues. V lost 0 bases to trimming and J lost 5 bases, with 8 bases between them. Written as DNA, the CDR3 is TGTGCCTGGAGTGTGGCAGGGCGAAACACCATATATTTT. Protein: CAWSVAGRNTIYF.

The gene calls are TRBV5-4 and TRBJ2-5; D ambiguous. Per the germline V gene, CDR1 is SGHNT and CDR2 is YYREEE (reference sequence). Trimming left V 2 bases short and J 5 bases short, with 4 bases between. The CDR3 contains 11 residues. The CDR3 sequence: CASSLAETQYF. CDR3 DNA: TGTGCCAGCAGCTTAGCGGAGACCCAGTACTTC.

The gene calls are TRBV5-4 and TRBJ2-3, with a weak D call TRBD2 (7 bases). Trimming took off 1 base at V and 4 bases at J, with 13 bases between the two ends. The CDR3 is made up of 15 amino acids. Germline-derived CDR1 and CDR2 are SGHNT and YYREEE (reference sequence). The DNA for the CDR3 is TGTGCCAGCAGCTTGAGTTGGGGGGGCTCAGATACGCAGTATTTT. It specifies CASSLSWGGSDTQYF. Full variable domain (missing parts from reference TRBV5-4 and TRBJ2-3): ETGVTQSPTHLIKTRGQQVTLRCSSQSGHNTVSWYQQALGQGPQFIFQYYREEENGRGNFPPRFSGLQFPNYSSELNVNALELDDSALYLCASSLSWGGSDTQYFGPGTRLTVL.

The V and J genes are TRBV28 and TRBJ1-1; D remains ambiguous. Germline V gene sequence: CDR1 MDHEN, CDR2 SYDVKM. The ends were cut back, 6 bases at V and 1 base at J, with 12 bases in the middle. CDR3 size: 14 residues. CDR3 DNA: TGTGCCAGCAGAGACCCCCCGGGGAACACTGAAGCTTTCTTT. Protein product: CASRDPPGNTEAFF. Full variable domain (outside the CDR3, taken from reference TRBV28 and TRBJ1-1): DVKVTQSSRYLVKRTGEKVFLECVQDMDHENMFWYRQDPGLGLRLIYFSYDVKMKEKGDIPEGYSVSREKKERFSLILESASTNQTSMYLCASRDPPGNTEAFFGQGTRLTVV.

The rearrangement joins TRBV11-2 to TRBJ1-5; 9 bases line up with TRBD1. Losses at the gene ends were 4 bases for V and 1 base for J; bases not matched to a gene: 2. The CDR3 runs to 15 residues. Per the germline V gene, CDR1 is SGHAT and CDR2 is FQNNGV. The CDR3 DNA reads TGTGCCAGCAGCTCGACAGGGGGAAGCAATCAGCCCCAGCATTTT. Protein sequence: CASSSTGGSNQPQHF.

This sequence joins TRBV29-1 and TRBJ1-5; D call uncertain. The V end lost 0 bases, the J end lost 2 bases, and 8 bases lay between the germline ends. The CDR3 runs to 14 residues. In germline, CDR1 is SQVTM, CDR2 ANQGSEA. CDR3 coding DNA: TGCAGCGTTGAAGAGACGGGAGGCAATCAGCCCCAGCATTTT. This translates into CSVEETGGNQPQHF.

In its sample, this clone was seen a few times. The identical CDR3 is also encoded by other nucleotide sequences in the sample. The V and J genes are TRBV28 and TRBJ2-1; weak D call: TRBD1 (6 bases). The V and J ends lost 5 bases and 8 bases respectively, with 10 bases between them. Germline CDR1 and CDR2: MDHEN and SYDVKM. CDR3 length: 12 amino acids. As DNA, the CDR3 is TGTGCCAGCAGTCAACAGGGTTATGAGCAGTTCTTC. Its protein product is CASSQQGYEQFF.

For this clone: One end of the junction fails to match germline, which may point to a read error. The chain links TRBV30 to TRBJ1-1; a weak D match, TRBD1 (6 bases). Germline CDR1 GTSNPN, CDR2 SVGIG (reference sequence). The CDR3 totals 14 residues. The CDR3 loop is CAWSPTLWTANPSF. In DNA, the CDR3 is TGTGCCTGGAGTCCCACTCTTTGGACAGCAAACCCCAGCTTT. Supplemented by reference TRBV30 and TRBJ1-1, the full variable domain reads SQTIHQWPATLVQPVGSPLSLECTVEGTSNPNLYWYRQAAGRGLQLLFYSVGIGQISSEVPQNLSASRPQDRQFILSSKKLLLSDSGFYLCAWSPTLWTANPSFGQGTRLTVV.